The 15 T cell receptor beta chains in this list originate from one sample, sequenced in a study of OX40 agonist ivuxolimab in advanced cancers. Generated by immunoSEQ multiplex PCR, the TCRdb table keeps only in-frame clones and is missing some. The sample lists tens of thousands of clones, 84% occurring once. Sequences were derived from CD4+ or CD8+ T cells sorted from blood, sampled in a trial of the OX40 agonist ivuxolimab. These TCRs come from an adult with an advanced solid tumor such as melanoma, head and neck, liver or kidney cancer.

This clone turned up a few times. The chain is built from TRBV6-1 and TRBJ1-4; a possible D gene is TRBD1 (6 bases). The CDR3 totals 15 residues. V was cut by 1 base and J by 7 bases, with 13 bases left in between. The V gene's germline CDR1 is MNHNS and CDR2 SASEGT. CDR3 in DNA: TGTGCCAGCAGTGAAGGTGGGAGGGGGTCTGAAAAACTGTTTTTT. Translation gives CASSEGGRGSEKLFF.

The chain has TRBV6-1 and TRBJ1-1; D is unclear. V lost 5 bases and J 6 bases, leaving 10 bases between the germline ends. The germline V gene encodes CDR1 MNHNS and CDR2 SASEGT. The CDR3 runs to 12 residues. DNA of the CDR3: TGTGCCAGCAGTTCCCGGTGGCCTGAAGCTTTCTTT. Translation gives CASSSRWPEAFF.

The gene calls are TRBV19 and TRBJ2-1; D gene uncertain. The V and J ends lost 7 bases and 4 bases respectively, with 11 bases between them. The CDR3 spans 13 residues. From germline, CDR1 is LNHDA and CDR2 SQIVND (reference sequence). The CDR3 coding sequence is TGTGCCAGTAACCCAGGCGATTACAATGAGCAGTTCTTC. Encoded protein: CASNPGDYNEQFF.

This clone has a handful of counts. The genes are TRBV19 and TRBJ1-1; D unclear. The V and J ends lost 10 bases and 1 base respectively, with 13 bases between them. The V gene's germline CDR1 is LNHDA and CDR2 SQIVND (reference sequence). This CDR3 spans 13 amino acids. The CDR3 region has the DNA TGTGCCACAACAAGGGATAGGAACACTGAAGCTTTCTTT. This gives the protein CATTRDRNTEAFF.

The chain employs TRBV4-1 and TRBJ1-5; 7 bases fit TRBD1. Trimming at V came to 0 bases and at J to 3 bases, leaving 5 bases not matched to a gene. The CDR3 spans 16 residues. Germline V CDR1 and CDR2: MGHRA, YSYEKL. The CDR3 DNA reads TGCGCCAGCAGCCAAGATGGCAGGGGGGACAATCAGCCCCAGCATTTT. The encoded protein is CASSQDGRGDNQPQHF.

The V call is TRBV7-9, the J call TRBJ2-5; 8 bases are shared with TRBD2. CDR3 length: 15 residues. The V segment lost 3 bases and the J segment 0 bases; nucleotides outside the gene matches: 3. CDR1 SEHNR and CDR2 FQNEAQ come from the germline V gene (reference sequence). The CDR3 protein is CASSLRGAYQETQYF. The CDR3 nucleotides read TGTGCCAGCAGCTTGCGGGGGGCGTACCAAGAGACCCAGTACTTC.

The rearrangement joins TRBV19 to TRBJ2-7; D is perhaps TRBD1 or TRBD2 (6 bases each). Germline V gene sequence: CDR1 LNHDA, CDR2 SQIVND (reference sequence). V gave up 1 base and J gave up 4 bases, with 14 bases separating them. The CDR3 is made up of 15 amino acids. Here the CDR3 reads CASSIVPGASYEQYF. The CDR3 region has the DNA TGTGCCAGTAGTATAGTCCCGGGGGCGTCGTACGAGCAGTACTTC.

This clone is judged medium-sized. The genes are TRBV28 and TRBJ2-2; TRBD1 or TRBD2 may be the D gene (5 bases each). V gave up 6 bases and J gave up 0 bases, with 17 bases separating them. Germline loops: CDR1 MDHEN, CDR2 SYDVKM. This CDR3 region has 17 residues. This chain's CDR3 is CASSFPWTGPNTGELFF. The CDR3 DNA follows: TGTGCCAGCAGCTTTCCCTGGACGGGACCGAACACCGGGGAGCTGTTTTTT.

The rearrangement links TRBV4-1 to TRBJ1-1; D might be TRBD1 (6 bases). Trimming shortened V by 2 bases and J by 5 bases, and 9 bases separated the two germline ends. The CDR3 spans 13 residues. From germline, CDR1 is MGHRA and CDR2 YSYEKL. CDR3 bases: TGCGCCAGCAGCCAAAAGGGGGTAACTGAAGCTTTCTTT. Encoded protein: CASSQKGVTEAFF.

CDR3 bases: TGTGCCAGCTCCCTTACAGGGCCCGGATACACTGAAGCTTTCTTT. It specifies CASSLTGPGYTEAFF. The chain is built from TRBV27 and TRBJ1-1; weak D call: TRBD1 (6 bases). This CDR3 region has 15 residues. The V and J ends lost 8 bases and 3 bases respectively, with 19 bases between them. The germline V gene has CDR1 MNHEY and CDR2 SMNVEV (reference sequence).

This clone showed up just once. The V gene is TRBV5-1, the J gene TRBJ2-1; 10 positions agree with TRBD2. CDR1 and CDR2 (germline): SGHRS, YFSETQ. Trimming at V came to 4 bases and at J to 4 bases, leaving 2 bases not matched to a gene. There are 14 residues in the CDR3. CDR3 sequence (DNA): TGCGCCAGCAGCGGGACTAGCGCTTACAATGAGCAGTTCTTC. It specifies CASSGTSAYNEQFF. Together with reference TRBV5-1 and TRBJ2-1, the CDR3 gives the full variable domain: KAGVTQTPRYLIKTRGQQVTLSCSPISGHRSVSWYQQTPGQGLQFLFEYFSETQRNKGNFPGRFSGRQFSNSRSEMNVSTLELGDSALYLCASSGTSAYNEQFFGPGTRLTVL.

V and J are TRBV2 and TRBJ2-7; TRBD1 agrees at 9 bases. The CDR3 has 15 amino acids. The trim removed 3 bases at V and 3 bases at J, leaving 6 bases unmatched. Germline loops: CDR1 SNHLY, CDR2 FYNNEI. The CDR3 sequence is CASSDRDRAFYEQYF. The CDR3 DNA is TGTGCCAGCAGTGACCGGGACAGGGCTTTCTACGAGCAGTACTTC.

The chain joins TRBV9 to TRBJ2-3; D remains ambiguous. With 0 bases removed from V and 6 bases from J, the gap between germline ends came to 14 bases. Germline V gene sequence: CDR1 SGDLS, CDR2 YYNGEE. The CDR3 has 15 residues. The CDR3 sequence is CASSVGGSNWDTQYF. The DNA for the CDR3 is TGTGCCAGCAGCGTAGGGGGTAGTAATTGGGATACGCAGTATTTT.

The CDR3 bases are TGTGCCAGTAGTGCCGACAGTCCCGAAGCTTTCTTT. This translates into CASSADSPEAFF. The chain uses TRBV19 and TRBJ1-1, with D possibly matching TRBD1 (5 bases). Germline V gene lookup returns CDR1 LNHDA and CDR2 SQIVND (reference sequence). This CDR3 has 12 residues. Deletions cut 5 bases from V and 8 bases from J, with 12 bases between.

V and J are TRBV27 and TRBJ2-3; D remains ambiguous. V shed 3 bases and J shed 2 bases, with 9 bases lying between them. Germline V gene lookup returns CDR1 MNHEY and CDR2 SMNVEV (reference sequence). The CDR3 loop spans 14 amino acids. CDR3 in amino acids: CASSLWTPTDTQYF. CDR3 nucleotide sequence: TGTGCCAGCAGTTTGTGGACGCCCACAGATACGCAGTATTTT.